This T cell receptor (beta chain) is drawn from a study of regulatory T cells in long-lasting Graves disease (dated by TCRdb to 2020 to 2023). In the study overall: Patients with newly diagnosed Graves' disease had been on antithyroid drugs for under 3 months. The study was registered as a clinical trial and conducted in China. Patients with persistent Graves' disease were compared with patients with newly diagnosed Graves' disease using TCR sequencing and RNA sequencing of peripheral blood. TCR sequencing covered 13 persistent and 20 or so newly diagnosed Graves' disease patients, some 33 samples in total. The paper's findings and limits, for the study overall: Only peripheral blood was studied, because thyroid tissue, the primary lesion, was inaccessible. Preferential use of TRBV28, TRBJ1-2 and TRBJ2-5 was observed in persistent disease, whereas TRBV20-1 and TRBJ2-1 were favored in newly diagnosed disease. Lower TCR Shannon entropy and fewer highly expanded clones were observed in persistent Graves' disease patients than in newly diagnosed patients, which suggested clonal expansion. The authors acknowledged the small sample size as a limitation that may reduce accuracy. More public clonotypes were shared among persistent patients (around 2,600) than among newly diagnosed patients (966). Only the TCR beta chain was sequenced and analyzed.

CDR1 is given as DFQATT and CDR2 as SNEGSKA, both from the germline V gene (reference sequence). The CDR3 covers 16 residues, taking in both the cysteine and the phenylalanine. The only DNA kept is the CDR3, 48 bases in frame from the first base. Cut back by 4 bases and 3 bases, the V and J ends lie 18 bases apart. Libraries were constructed by multiplex PCR. Data came from an Illumina HiSeq 4000. iRepertoire HTBI primers and Arm-PCR amplification of CDR3 regions were used to construct TCR beta libraries. Before sequencing, the PCR products underwent gel purification. The study's own analysis went as follows. Gene usage analysis of CDR3 amino acid clonotypes used the approximately 62 TRBV and approximately 13 TRBJ segments found across samples. COPE and FqMerger were used to merge the filtered high-quality paired reads into contigs. BLAST was used to align contigs to IMGT TRBV, TRBD and TRBJ reference genes, and CDR3 was defined according to IMGT. Highly expanded clones were defined as clonotypes with a frequency above 0.1%. Repertoire diversity was measured by Shannon entropy, and V-J evenness by the Gini coefficient. Clonotypes shared by more than one individual were considered public. TCRdb reprocessed the public reads (quality trimming at Q25 with fastp, clone calling with MiXCR) and kept in-frame beta chains. Each entry is one CDR3 protein sequence, shown with its most common DNA and genes. TCRdb, not the original authors, processed these V and J calls. Here the sample has hundreds of thousands of distinct CDR3 sequences; 15% to 20% occur a single time. Around 11% of the sample is taken by the ten largest.

The time point label of this sample denotes: newly diagnosed GD, antithyroid drugs for less than 3 months. For both TCR sequencing and RNA sequencing, RNA was extracted from PBMCs in TRIzol. Graves' disease was diagnosed according to American Thyroid Association guidelines. Patients were recruited from an endocrinology department in Xi'an, China. Each patient gave roughly 10 milliliters of peripheral blood, collected in an EDTA anticoagulant tube. Ficoll Paque Plus density gradient separation was used to isolate PBMCs, and no additional T cell sorting was done. An Agilent 2100 Bioanalyzer and agarose gel were used to check RNA quality, while a NanoDrop 2000 measured RNA concentration. This clonotype occurred a few times. No antigen is known for it. No per-base quality is available; no much larger clone lies one base away. These records were also assigned to another study, of T cells in Graves' hyperthyroidism and ophthalmopathy. Drawing on the second study: A patient counted as having stable Graves' hyperthyroidism if no progression to ophthalmopathy occurred over 18 months of follow-up. Hyperthyroidism patients were newly diagnosed, with disease duration under 2 months, and aged 18 to 65 years. Patients with uncontrolled infections, other autoimmune diseases, pregnancy or lactation were excluded. Diagnoses were based on clinical symptoms, serum thyroxine and TRAb, thyroid ultrasound and orbital computed tomography. A first-round RT-PCR of the TCR CDR3 used the HTBI primer set with the Qiagen OneStep RT-PCR kit. Most expanded thyroid clonotypes (frequency above 0.001) were also detected in blood, suggesting blood repertoires may reflect thyroid immune responses. A 13 V-J signature model separated ophthalmopathy from stable hyperthyroidism, with approximately 87% sensitivity and 81.08% specificity in cross-validation and 80%/75% in testing. In validation, the model predicted progression to ophthalmopathy with just under 71% sensitivity and approximately 74% specificity, a median of around 6.6 months before onset. TCR V-J signatures able to tell the groups apart were searched for in a discovery cohort of more than 90 patients, of whom 43 had Graves' ophthalmopathy and roughly 58 had stable Graves' hyperthyroidism. Whether ophthalmopathy could be predicted prospectively was tested in an independent validation cohort made up of 18 to 20 hyperthyroidism patients plus 17 patients who later progressed to ophthalmopathy. The 100 discovery patients were divided at random into training and test sets in a 7:3 ratio. The study also compared thyroid tissue and blood T-cell repertoires from more than 5 Graves' hyperthyroidism patients. After sampling, hyperthyroidism patients received methimazole starting at 30 mg daily, and ophthalmopathy patients received high-dose intravenous methylprednisolone. Libraries were constructed in a second round of multiplex PCR, after which size selection and purification were carried out. Paired-end sequencing of the libraries was performed with 100 bp reads on an Illumina HiSeq2000. SOAPnuke was used to process the raw data, throwing out any read that contained adapters or uncalled bases, had a mean Phred below 15, or lacked an exact constant-primer or identifier match. COPE v1.2.5 was used to merge the high-quality paired reads, and each unique nucleotide sequence was defined as a clonotype. MiTCR v1.1 was used to align clonotypes to the IMGT TRBV, TRBD and TRBJ reference segments. Only V-J combinations with frequency above 0.0001, covering 99.2% of repertoires, were analysed. A TCS score was defined as the ratio between F50 (clonal expansion) and ExV (chaos), using BLOSUM62-based TCRdist between CDR3 peptides within each V-J. Welch's t-statistics and random forest reduced around 520 V-J features to 13, which were used in a naive Bayes classifier (R e1071). No statistical method was used to fix the sample size in advance, and group allocation was not hidden from the investigators. According to the paper, TCR Vbeta CDR3 sequencing was carried out on 135 peripheral blood samples, which came from under 50 ophthalmopathy, around 75 hyperthyroidism and roughly 17 progressor patients.

The sequencing used peripheral blood mononuclear cells (PBMCs), collected at new diagnosis, from a patient treated with antithyroid drugs. Rearrangement joined TRBV20-1 to TRBJ1-4; too little of a D gene remains to name it. This clonotype was obtained from a man aged 18 to 30 with Graves disease. Donor details come from another sample of the same person, matched by shared clones. The encoded CDR3 is CSAKRADLGANEKLFF. The sequenced DNA is TGCAGTGCTAAAAGGGCGGATCTTGGGGCTAATGAAAAACTGTTTTTT.